This record concerns one T cell receptor (beta chain) sequence. The CDR3 loop spans 16 amino acids. Trimming left V 4 bases short and J 4 bases short, with 17 bases between. From germline, CDR1 is SGDLS and CDR2 YYNGEE. Whenever a sample was processed, at least 6 million PBMCs were isolated. This entry comes from a study of blood T cells in healthy people across ages. Combining a sample-barcoded 5' primer with a J-beta primer mix, a second PCR ran for about 7 to 11 cycles. A template-switch adaptor with 12 random nucleotides tagged each cDNA molecule. TCRdb processed the 5' RACE reads anew with MiXCR; each CDR3 protein has one entry. This table holds under 2 million distinct CDR3 sequences, almost 35% found once.

J is TRBJ1-4 and V is TRBV9, with no clear D. The sample consisted of blood. The receptor was isolated from a woman in her thirties in good health. Written as DNA, the CDR3 is TGTGCCAGCAGCTCCGACAACGGAGCGCTTAATGAAAAACTGTTTTTT. Its protein product is CASSSDNGALNEKLFF. The variable domain in full, completed from reference TRBV9 and TRBJ1-4, reads DSGVTQTPKHLITATGQRVTLRCSPRSGDLSVYWYQQSLDQGLQFLIQYYNGEERAKGNILERFSAQQFPDLHSELNLSSLELGDSALYFCASSSDNGALNEKLFFGSGTQLSVL.